A single sample gave rise to the 27 T cell receptor beta chains below, sequenced in a study of blood T cell repertoires in COVID-19. Assay used: immunoSEQ multiplex PCR; TCRdb lists only in-frame clones, some missing. The sample records about 250,000 clones, 83% being singletons. What was sequenced was PBMCs or T cells enriched from blood (not recorded which). The receptors originated from a woman between 35 and 50 years old who had been exposed to COVID-19.

V usage is TRBV28 and J usage is TRBJ2-1; D may be TRBD1 (6 bases). Germline V gene lookup returns CDR1 MDHEN and CDR2 SYDVKM. CDR3 length equals 11 residues. V gave up 4 bases and J gave up 15 bases, with 13 bases separating them. DNA for the CDR3: TGTGCCAGCAGTTATGGGGACACCCTGTTCTTC. Encoded protein: CASSYGDTLFF.

The chain uses TRBV19 and TRBJ2-2; 8 nucleotides agree with TRBD2. The CDR3 is 14 residues long. V gave up 5 bases and J gave up 3 bases; unmatched junction bases: 2. CDR1 and CDR2 from the germline V gene are LNHDA and SQIVND (reference sequence). CDR3 in amino acids: CASSPGGDTGELFF. CDR3 DNA sequence: TGTGCCAGTAGTCCGGGGGGGGACACCGGGGAGCTGTTTTTT.

The chain is built from TRBV7-3 and TRBJ1-6; TRBD1 matches 9 bases. Trimming removed 2 bases from V and 5 bases from J; junction bases left unmatched: 1. CDR1 SGHTA and CDR2 FQGTGA come from the germline V gene. CDR3 length: 15 amino acids. Here the CDR3 reads CASSLGQGNNSPLHF. The DNA for the CDR3 is TGTGCCAGCAGCTTAGGACAGGGGAATAATTCACCCCTCCACTTT.

The V and J genes are TRBV7-6 and TRBJ2-7; 9 bases match TRBD2. The CDR3 runs 15 residues. Unmatched junction bases numbered 5, after V lost 5 bases and J lost 0 bases. CDR1 and CDR2 (germline): SGHVS, FNYEAQ. The CDR3 sequence is CASSHLAGLSYEQYF. The CDR3 DNA follows: TGTGCCAGCAGCCATCTAGCGGGGCTCTCCTACGAGCAGTACTTC.

The chain joins TRBV5-1 to TRBJ1-2, with 12 nucleotides matching TRBD1. The CDR3 is 17 residues long. Trimming removed 4 bases from V and 3 bases from J; junction bases left unmatched: 10. CDR1 is SGHRS, CDR2 YFSETQ, per germline. The CDR3 sequence is CASSKGTGGVFDYGYTF. The CDR3 nucleotides read TGCGCCAGCAGCAAAGGGACAGGGGGCGTCTTTGACTATGGCTACACCTTC.

The chain joins TRBV19 to TRBJ1-2; D perhaps matches TRBD1 (5 bases). CDR3 length: 15 residues. CDR1 and CDR2 from the germline V gene are LNHDA and SQIVND (reference sequence). V dropped 8 bases and J dropped 8 bases, with 24 bases sitting between them. In DNA, the CDR3 is TGTGCCAGTGGCCCCGCAGAGTGGGGGGTTTCGGGCTACACCTTC. Protein product: CASGPAEWGVSGYTF.

V and J are TRBV4-1 and TRBJ1-2; D gene unclear. The CDR3 totals 15 residues. The ends were cut back, 4 bases at V and 2 bases at J, with 14 bases in the middle. The germline gives CDR1 MGHRA, CDR2 YSYEKL. The DNA of the CDR3 is TGCGCCAGCAGCCTAGGGTTAGGAGGGAACTATGGCTACACCTTC. Protein: CASSLGLGGNYGYTF.

This chain links TRBV5-6 with TRBJ2-1, with D possibly TRBD2 on 6 matching bases. The CDR3 spans 16 residues. V lost 0 bases and J 3 bases, leaving 13 bases between the germline ends. The germline CDR1 and CDR2 sequences are SGHDT and YYEEEE. The CDR3 DNA sequence: TGTGCCAGCAGCTTGGTGGCGGGGAGGAACTACAATGAGCAGTTCTTC. Amino acids: CASSLVAGRNYNEQFF.

This chain uses TRBV30 with TRBJ2-7, with TRBD1 as a possible D gene (6 bases). The V gene lost 2 bases and the J gene lost 2 bases, with 7 bases spanning the gap. The CDR3 is 12 amino acids. Germline V gives CDR1 GTSNPN, CDR2 SVGIG (reference sequence). In DNA, the CDR3 is TGTGCCTGGAGTAAGGGGGCCTACGAGCAGTACTTC. Translation: CAWSKGAYEQYF.

This clone was detected only a few times. Distinct nucleotide sequences in the sample also encode this CDR3. The gene calls are TRBV28 and TRBJ2-5, with 7 bases aligning to TRBD2. Trimming took 9 bases from V and 3 from J; bases not matched to a gene: 4. Germline assignment: CDR1 MDHEN and CDR2 SYDVKM. The CDR3 sequence is 12 residues long. CDR3 residues: CASMGGKETQYF. CDR3 nucleotides: TGTGCCAGTATGGGGGGGAAAGAGACCCAGTACTTC.

The chain uses TRBV27 and TRBJ1-6, with TRBD1 identical over 9 bases. Germline loops: CDR1 MNHEY, CDR2 SMNVEV (reference sequence). V was pared by 2 bases and J by 6 bases, with 2 bases of the junction left unmatched. There are 15 residues in the CDR3. CDR3 amino acids: CASSLPGQGNSPLHF. The DNA for the CDR3 is TGTGCCAGCAGTTTACCGGGACAGGGTAATTCACCCCTCCACTTT.

In its sample, this clone was seen many times. V and J are TRBV27 and TRBJ1-1; the match to TRBD1 covers 10 bases. Germline V lookup: CDR1 MNHEY, CDR2 SMNVEV (reference sequence). V shed 3 bases, J shed 2 bases, and the junction held 6 bases outside the gene matches. The CDR3 contains 16 residues. CDR3 sequence reads: CASSFVGQGSNTEAFF. The CDR3 DNA follows: TGTGCCAGCAGTTTTGTGGGACAGGGGTCTAACACTGAAGCTTTCTTT.

This clone was picked up one time. V and J are TRBV7-9 and TRBJ2-3; possible D gene TRBD2, 6 bases. CDR3 length equals 17 residues. Germline V lookup: CDR1 SEHNR, CDR2 FQNEAQ (reference sequence). Trimming cost V 1 base and J 1 base, with 15 bases left between them. This CDR3 is CASSLGDFPTGTDTQYF. The CDR3 coding sequence is TGTGCCAGCAGCTTAGGGGACTTCCCAACGGGCACAGATACGCAGTATTTT. Variable domain in full (rest from reference TRBV7-9 and TRBJ2-3): DTGVSQNPRHKITKRGQNVTFRCDPISEHNRLYWYRQTLGQGPEFLTYFQNEAQLEKSRLLSDRFSAERPKGSFSTLEIQRTEQGDSAMYLCASSLGDFPTGTDTQYFGPGTRLTVL.

A few counts support this clone. The chain recombines TRBV9 with TRBJ1-2, with a weak D call TRBD1 (6 bases). The CDR3 has 17 amino acids. The germline V and J ends were trimmed by 0 bases and 0 bases, with 15 bases remaining between them. CDR1 and CDR2 (germline): SGDLS, YYNGEE. This CDR3 is CASSVGQGRFTNYGYTF. CDR3 DNA: TGTGCCAGCAGCGTAGGGCAGGGGCGATTTACTAACTATGGCTACACCTTC.

CDR3 bases: TGTGCCTGGAGTAGCGGGAAATACGAGCAGTACTTC. It is translated as CAWSSGKYEQYF. The rearrangement uses TRBV30 and TRBJ2-7; TRBD2 matches at 7 bases. In germline, CDR1 is GTSNPN, CDR2 SVGIG (reference sequence). This CDR3 contains 12 residues. The trim removed 2 bases at V and 4 bases at J, leaving 2 bases unmatched.

The chain couples TRBV6-5 to TRBJ1-2; weak D call: TRBD1 (5 bases). V was pared by 7 bases and J by 1 base, with 13 bases between. The CDR3 is made up of 14 amino acids. Looked up from germline, CDR1 is MNHEY and CDR2 is SVGAGI. The CDR3 spells CASNSPDSNYGYTF. Here the CDR3 DNA reads TGTGCCAGCAATTCTCCCGACAGTAACTATGGCTACACCTTC.

The CDR3 DNA follows: TGTGCCAGCAGCCATCCGGGACTCGAAAGCTACGAGCAGTACTTC. Protein product: CASSHPGLESYEQYF. J is TRBJ2-7 and V is TRBV3-1 (or the pseudogene TRBV3-2); D might be TRBD2 (6 bases). The V end was cut by 3 bases, the J end by 3 bases, with 15 bases between. Germline CDR1 and CDR2: LGHDT and YNNKEL (reference sequence). This CDR3 is 15 amino acids long.

The chain is built from TRBV24-1 and TRBJ1-5; D unclear. This CDR3 is 12 amino acids long. Germline loops: CDR1 KGHDR, CDR2 SFDVKD. Trimming removed 4 bases from V and 5 bases from J, with 5 bases in between. Written as DNA, the CDR3 is TGTGCCACCAGTGACGCGGATCAGCCCCAGCATTTT. This sequence encodes CATSDADQPQHF.

The chain recombines TRBV12-3 or TRBV12-4 with TRBJ1-5, with a weak D call TRBD1 (6 bases). V lost 6 bases and J lost 12, with 15 bases in between. The CDR3 spans 12 residues. DNA of the CDR3: TGTGCCAGCAGCATTACACAGGGCGGCCAGCATTTT. Residues: CASSITQGGQHF.

The chain uses TRBV5-1 and TRBJ2-3; D unclear. The V end lost 2 bases, the J end lost 4 bases, and 14 bases lay between the germline ends. CDR1 is SGHRS and CDR2 is YFSETQ in the germline V gene. CDR3 length: 15 residues. The CDR3 reads CASSFGSTDPDTQYF. CDR3 bases: TGCGCCAGCAGCTTCGGCAGCACAGATCCAGATACGCAGTATTTT.

Only one count was recorded for this clone. This rearrangement joins TRBV18 to TRBJ2-7; 10 positions agree with TRBD2. CDR1 is KGHSH, CDR2 LQKENI, per germline. Trimming cost V 6 bases and J 2 bases; bases outside gene matches: 13. CDR3 length equals 17 residues. CDR3 residues: CASSLTSGATITYEQYF. The CDR3 nucleotides read TGTGCCAGCTCCCTAACTAGCGGGGCGACGATAACCTACGAGCAGTACTTC.

This clone occurred once. This chain connects TRBV11-2 to TRBJ2-1; 7 bases are shared with TRBD1. The CDR3 runs 17 residues. V dropped 3 bases and J dropped 0; count of bases not matched to a gene: 8. Germline V gene data show CDR1 as SGHAT and CDR2 as FQNNGV. The DNA of the CDR3 is TGTGCCAGCAGCTTTAGCCGGGACAGTACCTCCTACAATGAGCAGTTCTTC. Protein product: CASSFSRDSTSYNEQFF.

This clone was found a few times. This chain links TRBV11-2 with TRBJ1-5; the match to TRBD1 covers 7 bases. The germline CDR1 and CDR2 sequences are SGHAT and FQNNGV. V lost 5 bases and J lost 3; bases outside the gene matches: 4. This CDR3 region has 14 residues. CDR3 DNA: TGTGCCAGCAGCATAACAGGGGCCAATCAGCCCCAGCATTTT. This translates into CASSITGANQPQHF.

The rearrangement uses TRBV5-1 and TRBJ1-2, with 9 nucleotides matching TRBD1. Germline V lookup: CDR1 SGHRS, CDR2 YFSETQ. The CDR3 sequence is 16 residues long. J gave up 5 bases and V 0 bases, and 8 bases lay outside the gene matches. This chain's CDR3 is CASSLDSGQGGYGYTF. In DNA form, the CDR3 reads TGCGCCAGCAGCTTGGATTCGGGACAGGGAGGATATGGCTACACCTTC.

In this sample, this clone turned up once. The chain has TRBV2 and TRBJ1-1, with TRBD1 identical over 11 bases. This CDR3 contains 15 residues. V gave up 7 bases and J gave up 6 bases; unmatched junction bases: 10. In germline, CDR1 is SNHLY, CDR2 FYNNEI. In DNA form, the CDR3 reads TGTGCCAGCACTTTTGCCGGGACAGGGGGTTCTGAAGCTTTCTTT. It is translated as CASTFAGTGGSEAFF.

The J gene is TRBJ2-3, the V gene TRBV7-2; possible D gene TRBD2, 7 bases. The germline CDR1 and CDR2 sequences are SGHTA and FQGNSA. The CDR3 length is 15 residues. V shed 1 base and J shed 5 bases, with 13 bases lying between them. For the CDR3, the DNA is TGTGCCAGCAGCTTAGGTCTCGGGGGGCAAGATACGCAGTATTTT. Amino acid sequence: CASSLGLGGQDTQYF.

This chain joins TRBV27 and TRBJ2-3, with TRBD1 matching over 12 bases. Germline V gene data show CDR1 as MNHEY and CDR2 as SMNVEV (reference sequence). There are 17 residues in the CDR3. J gave up 1 base and V 5 bases, and 7 bases lay outside the gene matches. The CDR3 region is CASSPWDRGLGTDTQYF. CDR3 coding DNA: TGTGCCAGCAGTCCCTGGGACAGGGGGCTGGGCACAGATACGCAGTATTTT.